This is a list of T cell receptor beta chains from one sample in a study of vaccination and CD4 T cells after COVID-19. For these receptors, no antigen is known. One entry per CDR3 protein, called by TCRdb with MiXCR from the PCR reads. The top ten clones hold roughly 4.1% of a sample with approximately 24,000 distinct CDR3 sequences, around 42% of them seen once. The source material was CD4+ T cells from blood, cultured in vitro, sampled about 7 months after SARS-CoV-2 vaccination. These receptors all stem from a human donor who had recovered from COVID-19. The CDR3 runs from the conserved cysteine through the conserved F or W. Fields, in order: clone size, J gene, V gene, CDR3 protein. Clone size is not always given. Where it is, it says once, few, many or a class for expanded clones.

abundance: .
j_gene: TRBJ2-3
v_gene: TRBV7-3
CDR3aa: CASSLAGQTDTQYF

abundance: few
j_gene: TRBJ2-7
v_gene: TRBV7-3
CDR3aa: CASSYDQPPSDQYF

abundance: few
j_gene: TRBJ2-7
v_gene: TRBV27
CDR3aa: CASSRDRGGYEQYF

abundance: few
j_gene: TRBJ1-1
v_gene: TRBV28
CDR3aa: CASSLYRENTEAFF

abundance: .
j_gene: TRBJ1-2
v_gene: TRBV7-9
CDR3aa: CASSTPGQGAYGYTF

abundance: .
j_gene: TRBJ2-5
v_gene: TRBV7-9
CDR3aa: CASSPQSAGVQETQYF

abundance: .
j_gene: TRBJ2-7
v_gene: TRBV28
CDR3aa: CASTALAGGEQYF

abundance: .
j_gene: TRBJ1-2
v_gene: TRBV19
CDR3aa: CASTHPNRAGSGYTF

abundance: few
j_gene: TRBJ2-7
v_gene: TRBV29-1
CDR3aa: CSGTGFLNEQYF

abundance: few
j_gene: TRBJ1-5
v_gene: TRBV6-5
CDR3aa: CASSYSTRDRTLVLNQPQHF

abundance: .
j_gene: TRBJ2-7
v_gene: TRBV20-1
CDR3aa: CSAGRDREGTYEQYF

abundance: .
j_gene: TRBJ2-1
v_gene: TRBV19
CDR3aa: CASSIGTRHNEQFF

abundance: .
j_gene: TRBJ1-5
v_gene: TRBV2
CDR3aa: CASSLWGQGNQPQHF

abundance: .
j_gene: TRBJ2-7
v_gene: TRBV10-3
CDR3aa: CAISGSSYEQYF

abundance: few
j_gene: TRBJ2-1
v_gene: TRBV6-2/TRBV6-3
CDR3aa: CASGFHPYNEQFF

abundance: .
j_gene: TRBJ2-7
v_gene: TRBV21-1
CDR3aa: CASPPPRVVNEQYF

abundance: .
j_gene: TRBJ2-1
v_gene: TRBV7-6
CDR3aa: CASSPRPGQGAYNEQFF

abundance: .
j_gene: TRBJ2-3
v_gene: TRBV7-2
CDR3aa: CASSLFGIIGTDTQYF

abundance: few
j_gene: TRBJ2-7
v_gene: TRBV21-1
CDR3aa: CASSKGLAGEGAYEQYF

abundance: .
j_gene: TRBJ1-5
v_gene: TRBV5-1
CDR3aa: CASRAGQGSGRNQPQHF

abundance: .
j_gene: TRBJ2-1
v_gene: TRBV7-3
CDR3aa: CASSQGPINEQFF

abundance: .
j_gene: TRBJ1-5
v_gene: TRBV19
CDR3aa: CASSSQDRGIRQPQHF

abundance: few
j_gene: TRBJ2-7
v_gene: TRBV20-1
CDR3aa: CSARRTSNSYEQYF

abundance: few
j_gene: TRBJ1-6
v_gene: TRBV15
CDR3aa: CATSRTAENSPLHF

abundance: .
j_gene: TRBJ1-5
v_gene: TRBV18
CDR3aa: CASSPSGAPNQPQHF

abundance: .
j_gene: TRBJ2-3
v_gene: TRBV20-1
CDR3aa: CSASILAGDTDTQYF

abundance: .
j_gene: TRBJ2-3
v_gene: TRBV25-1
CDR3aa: CASSEFSRRSLTYTQYF

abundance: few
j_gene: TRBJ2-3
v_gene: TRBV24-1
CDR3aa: CATQTTGGTDTQYF

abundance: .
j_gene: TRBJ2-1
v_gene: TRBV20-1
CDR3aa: CSARTSGEGRSYNEQFF

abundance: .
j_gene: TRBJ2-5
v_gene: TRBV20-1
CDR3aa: CSATLETQYF

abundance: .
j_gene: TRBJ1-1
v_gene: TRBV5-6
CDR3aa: CASSRTGVGAEAFF